The sequence of this T cell receptor beta chain was determined in a study of blood T cell repertoires in COVID-19. Across the study: Sample material is recorded as cDNA or gDNA derived from T cells, B-cell-depleted T cells, or PBMCs.

The authors' processing: Scientists estimated how many nucleated cells there were by amplifying reference gene primers. Sequenced by immunoSEQ multiplex PCR; TCRdb stores in-frame clones only, minus some. V, J and clone size derive from that table, while D and trimming were established from the DNA sequence. The sample yields a few hundred thousand clones, roughly 90% seen once. Which cohort a participant joined came from the clinical history participants gave. This clone was observed a single time. The germline gives CDR1 SGHRS, CDR2 YFSETQ. V trimming: 4 bases; J trimming: 6 bases; junction bases outside the gene matches: 10. The CDR3 contains 15 residues.

The sequence was collected from a woman in her 30s who had recovered from COVID-19. Material for sequencing was PBMCs or T cells enriched from blood (not recorded which). This chain connects TRBV5-1 to TRBJ1-2; 9 bases fit TRBD1. The DNA of the CDR3 is TGCGCCAGCAGCCCCGGGGACAGGGCGTCCGATGGCTACACCTTC. Translating gives CASSPGDRASDGYTF.